Shown below are 8 T cell receptor beta chains from a single sample sequenced in a study of control samples from healthy donors and cancer patients. Sequencing used immunoSEQ multiplex PCR; TCRdb keeps in-frame clones, though not all of them. The sample records over 8,000 clones, approximately 91% being singletons. The material sequenced was PBMCs. These receptors originate from a man between 60 and 70 years old with colorectal cancer.

The V and J genes are TRBV12-3 or TRBV12-4 and TRBJ2-1; TRBD2 might be the D (6 bases). This CDR3 has 13 amino acids. V was pared by 3 bases and J by 7 bases, with 10 bases between. The DNA of the CDR3 is TGTGCCAGCAGTTTTGGGGCGGGAAATGAGCAGTTCTTC. Protein product: CASSFGAGNEQFF.

The chain has TRBV7-2 and TRBJ1-2, with 7 nucleotides matching TRBD1. The CDR3 has 15 residues. CDR1 is SGHTA and CDR2 is FQGNSA in the germline V gene. The J segment lost 7 bases and the V segment lost 1 base, leaving 9 bases of the junction unmatched. This chain's CDR3 is CASSLVRQGNRGYTF. In DNA, the CDR3 is TGTGCCAGCAGCTTAGTAAGACAGGGTAACCGTGGCTACACCTTC.

The chain joins TRBV11-3 to TRBJ1-1, with TRBD1 as a possible D gene (6 bases). The CDR3 spans 17 residues. In germline, CDR1 is SGHNT, CDR2 YENEEA. V shed 5 bases and J shed 1 base, with 20 bases lying between them. CDR3 sequence (DNA): TGTGCCAGCAGCGAAGGGGGTTTGGGCAAGAAGAACACTGAAGCTTTCTTT. It translates to CASSEGGLGKKNTEAFF.

The chain combines TRBV4-3 with TRBJ2-3, with 8 bases lining up with TRBD2. V lost 0 bases and J lost 4; bases outside the gene matches: 6. Germline CDR1 LGHNA, CDR2 YSLEER. The length of the CDR3 is 16 residues. The CDR3 loop is CASSQDRAGESDTQYF. In DNA form, the CDR3 reads TGCGCCAGCAGCCAAGATCGAGCGGGGGAGTCAGATACGCAGTATTTT.

This chain joins TRBV3-1 (or the pseudogene TRBV3-2) and TRBJ2-2; D is unresolved. V was shortened by 5 bases and J by 3 bases, with 10 bases between the two germline ends. The CDR3 loop spans 14 amino acids. Germline V gene data show CDR1 as LGHDT and CDR2 as YNNKEL (reference sequence). The CDR3 bases are TGTGCCAGCAGCTCAGTGCAACACACCGGGGAGCTGTTTTTT. Amino acids: CASSSVQHTGELFF.

The rearrangement joins TRBV4-2 to TRBJ2-3; 8 nucleotides match TRBD1. The V and J ends lost 0 bases and 6 bases, in that order; junction bases with no gene match: 14. The CDR3 totals 18 residues. Germline V CDR1 and CDR2: LGHNA, YNFKEQ. Here the CDR3 DNA reads TGTGCCAGCAGCCAAGAGTCAGTACAGGGGGTGCCTTTTGATACGCAGTATTTT. Protein sequence: CASSQESVQGVPFDTQYF.

In its sample, this clone was seen a few times. The chain has TRBV2 and TRBJ2-7, with TRBD1 as a possible D gene (5 bases). Between the trimmed V and J ends, which lost 6 bases and 6 bases, there was a span of 15 bases. In germline, CDR1 is SNHLY, CDR2 FYNNEI. This CDR3 contains 13 residues. Here the CDR3 reads CASSPDRGREQYF. The DNA of the CDR3 is TGTGCCAGCAGCCCTGACAGAGGCCGCGAGCAGTACTTC.

The chain combines TRBV5-1 with TRBJ2-4, with 7 bases aligning to TRBD2. CDR1 and CDR2 (germline): SGHRS, YFSETQ. The J segment lost 7 bases and the V segment lost 4 bases, leaving 8 bases of the junction unmatched. This CDR3 has 14 amino acids. CDR3 sequence reads: CASSLQAGKNIQYF. As DNA, the CDR3 is TGCGCCAGCAGCCTTCAAGCGGGGAAGAACATTCAGTACTTC.